This passage covers 27 T cell receptor beta chains from one sample sequenced in a study of cytomegalovirus exposure and HLA in healthy donors. PCR amplification relied on 60 Vbeta primers (plus 13 Jbeta primers). Data came from immunoSEQ multiplex PCR; TCRdb stores just in-frame clones and leaves some out. The table shows about 150,000 clones, with roughly 80% occurring only once. What was sequenced was PBMCs. These receptors were collected from a man aged 25-45 years in good health and CMV-seropositive.

This sequence joins TRBV7-2 and TRBJ1-3, with D perhaps TRBD1 (5 bases). This CDR3 contains 14 residues. Per germline, CDR1 SGHTA and CDR2 FQGNSA. V lost 2 bases and J lost 4, with 9 bases in between. The CDR3 region has the DNA TGTGCCAGCAGCTTAAAGACAGCGGGAAACACCATATATTTT. Translation gives CASSLKTAGNTIYF. Looking up the rest from reference TRBV7-2 and TRBJ1-3 gives the full variable domain: GAGVSQSPSNKVTEKGKDVELRCDPISGHTALYWYRQSLGQGLEFLIYFQGNSAPDKSGLPSDRFSAERTGGSVSTLTIQRTQQEDSAVYLCASSLKTAGNTIYFGEGSWLTVV.

CDR3 nucleotide sequence: TGCGCCAGCAGCTGGAGGAGGGCAGCCCAAGAGACCCAGTACTTC. Protein: CASSWRRAAQETQYF. This chain joins TRBV5-1 and TRBJ2-5; D perhaps matches TRBD2 (6 bases). Germline V CDR1 and CDR2: SGHRS, YFSETQ. V lost 3 bases and J lost 1, with 13 bases in between. CDR3 size: 15 residues.

The chain links TRBV9 to TRBJ2-3; D is ambiguous. Looked up from germline, CDR1 is SGDLS and CDR2 is YYNGEE. The V and J ends lost 0 bases and 2 bases respectively, with 10 bases between them. CDR3 length: 15 amino acids. The CDR3 here is CASSVAWRHTDTQYF. CDR3 nucleotides: TGTGCCAGCAGCGTAGCTTGGCGGCACACAGATACGCAGTATTTT.

The rearrangement links TRBV10-2 to TRBJ2-7, with 14 bases lining up with TRBD2. V lost 8 bases to trimming and J lost 6 bases; unmatched junction nucleotides: 3. This CDR3 region has 13 residues. The germline gives CDR1 WSHSY, CDR2 SAAADI. The CDR3 bases are TGCGCCAGCGGGACTAGCGGGAGTCGCGAGCAGTACTTC. Residues: CASGTSGSREQYF.

The chain is built from TRBV10-3 and TRBJ1-5; possibly TRBD1 for D (5 bases). Per the germline V gene, CDR1 is ENHRY and CDR2 is SYGVKD. The V and J ends lost 3 bases and 3 bases respectively, with 12 bases between them. The CDR3 extends over 15 amino acids. The DNA of the CDR3 is TGTGCCATCAGTGACGGGCGGGACCCCAATCAGCCCCAGCATTTT. Translated, it gives CAISDGRDPNQPQHF.

This chain joins TRBV5-6 and TRBJ1-5, with 7 nucleotides matching TRBD1. The V gene end was trimmed by 4 bases and the J gene end by 1 base; junction bases not matched to a gene: 8. Germline V CDR1 and CDR2: SGHDT, YYEEEE. The CDR3 loop spans 16 amino acids. The CDR3 DNA is TGTGCCAGCAGCGGAGGGGGCTCGGGAAGCAATCAGCCCCAGCATTTT. Amino acid sequence: CASSGGGSGSNQPQHF.

The rearrangement joins TRBV15 to TRBJ2-1, with 9 bases matching TRBD2. V dropped 5 bases and J dropped 8; count of bases not matched to a gene: 10. Per germline, CDR1 LNHNV and CDR2 YYDKDF (reference sequence). The CDR3 is made up of 15 amino acids. CDR3 nucleotides: TGTGCCACCAGCGTTAGTCTAGCGGGATTGGATGAGCAGTTCTTC. Amino acid sequence: CATSVSLAGLDEQFF.

The chain combines TRBV29-1 with TRBJ2-3, with 10 bases fitting TRBD2. The CDR3 consists of 14 residues. Trimming removed 3 bases from V and 3 bases from J; junction bases left unmatched: 3. Germline V gives CDR1 SQVTM, CDR2 ANQGSEA. As DNA, the CDR3 is TGCAGCGTTGAGGGAGCGGGAGGGACAGATACGCAGTATTTT. Its translation: CSVEGAGGTDTQYF.

The CDR3 region is CASSELAGGADTQYF. CDR3 DNA sequence: TGTGCCAGCAGTGAACTAGCGGGAGGGGCAGATACGCAGTATTTT. The rearrangement links TRBV6-4 to TRBJ2-3; 13 bases line up with TRBD2. The length of the CDR3 is 15 residues. The germline V gene has CDR1 MRHNA and CDR2 SNTAGT. V dropped 3 bases and J dropped 4; count of bases not matched to a gene: 1.

The rearrangement uses TRBV7-2 and TRBJ2-7; D perhaps matches TRBD2 (6 bases). Looked up from germline, CDR1 is SGHTA and CDR2 is FQGNSA. The ends were cut back, 2 bases at V and 1 base at J, with 15 bases in the middle. The CDR3 runs 16 residues. CDR3 bases: TGTGCCAGCAGCTTAACGGGATCGCGGGGTTCCTACGAGCAGTACTTC. This codes for CASSLTGSRGSYEQYF.

This clone occurred once. The chain employs TRBV5-6 and TRBJ2-2; 7 bases match TRBD1. CDR3 length: 17 amino acids. Germline lookup yields CDR1 SGHDT and CDR2 YYEEEE. The V segment lost 4 bases and the J segment 0 bases; nucleotides outside the gene matches: 9. The CDR3 reads CASSPITGTANTGELFF. The CDR3 bases are TGTGCCAGCAGCCCCATAACCGGGACAGCGAACACCGGGGAGCTGTTTTTT.

The rearrangement uses TRBV6-5 and TRBJ1-5; 8 bases agree with TRBD1. Germline CDR1 and CDR2: MNHEY and SVGAGI. Trimming cost V 5 bases and J 6 bases; bases outside gene matches: 9. The CDR3 consists of 15 residues. Here the CDR3 reads CASSSARGPGQPQHF. The CDR3 DNA reads as TGTGCCAGCAGTAGTGCCAGGGGGCCAGGTCAGCCCCAGCATTTT.

The chain couples TRBV28 to TRBJ1-4; maybe TRBD1 (5 bases). Between the trimmed V and J ends, which lost 5 bases and 6 bases, there was a span of 10 bases. The CDR3 sequence is 13 residues long. Germline CDR1 reads MDHEN; CDR2 reads SYDVKM. The CDR3 DNA reads as TGTGCCAGCAGTCAGGCGGGGGATGAAAAACTGTTTTTT. Protein: CASSQAGDEKLFF.

This chain joins TRBV30 and TRBJ2-3; D is perhaps TRBD2 (5 bases). V lost 2 bases, J lost 0 bases, and 12 bases lay in between. The CDR3 loop spans 15 amino acids. The germline CDR1 and CDR2 sequences are GTSNPN and SVGIG (reference sequence). CDR3 sequence: CAWSLTGSSTDTQYF. In DNA, the CDR3 is TGTGCCTGGAGTCTAACGGGGTCTAGCACAGATACGCAGTATTTT. Full variable domain (outside the CDR3, taken from reference TRBV30 and TRBJ2-3): SQTIHQWPATLVQPVGSPLSLECTVEGTSNPNLYWYRQAAGRGLQLLFYSVGIGQISSEVPQNLSASRPQDRQFILSSKKLLLSDSGFYLCAWSLTGSSTDTQYFGPGTRLTVL.

The chain is built from TRBV7-8 and TRBJ2-1, with 9 bases identical to TRBD1. The CDR3 consists of 15 residues. Germline loops: CDR1 SGHVS, CDR2 FQNEAQ. Trimming removed 2 bases from V and 7 bases from J; junction bases left unmatched: 6. CDR3 bases: TGTGCCAGCAGCTTACCCTGGACAGGGGAAAATGAGCAGTTCTTC. It is translated as CASSLPWTGENEQFF.

The chain couples TRBV27 to TRBJ1-4; D is undetermined. The CDR3 runs to 18 residues. The V end lost 3 bases, the J end lost 7 bases, and 24 bases lay between the germline ends. Germline-derived CDR1 and CDR2 are MNHEY and SMNVEV (reference sequence). CDR3 protein: CASSFLPAKRGTSEKLFF. CDR3 in DNA: TGTGCCAGCAGTTTCCTCCCAGCCAAGCGGGGAACGAGTGAAAAACTGTTTTTT.

This chain joins TRBV30 and TRBJ2-1; 8 bases fit TRBD1. Germline V gene sequence: CDR1 GTSNPN, CDR2 SVGIG (reference sequence). V lost 3 bases, J lost 7 bases, and 5 bases stayed unmatched. This CDR3 is built from 13 residues. The CDR3: CAWRTGGWNEQFF. CDR3 nucleotide sequence: TGTGCCTGGAGAACAGGGGGGTGGAATGAGCAGTTCTTC.

The chain recombines TRBV9 with TRBJ2-1; 11 nucleotides line up with TRBD2. The CDR3 consists of 18 residues. The germline V gene encodes CDR1 SGDLS and CDR2 YYNGEE. Germline trimming cut 3 bases from V and 2 bases from J; bases unmatched to any gene: 10. CDR3 bases: TGTGCCAGCAGCGCCCCGTCTAGCGGGGGGTTCGCCTACAATGAGCAGTTCTTC. The encoded protein is CASSAPSSGGFAYNEQFF.

V gene TRBV18 combines with J gene TRBJ2-6, with a tentative D call TRBD1 (6 bases). The CDR3 contains 16 residues. Germline CDR1 and CDR2: KGHSH and LQKENI. The V end lost 5 bases, the J end lost 0 bases, and 11 bases lay between the germline ends. The CDR3 coding sequence is TGTGCCAGCTCAGCAACAGGGAGCTCTGGGGCCAACGTCCTGACTTTC. Protein sequence: CASSATGSSGANVLTF. Together with reference TRBV18 and TRBJ2-6, the CDR3 gives the full variable domain: NAGVMQNPRHLVRRRGQEARLRCSPMKGHSHVYWYRQLPEEGLKFMVYLQKENIIDESGMPKERFSAEFPKEGPSILRIQQVVRGDSAAYFCASSATGSSGANVLTFGAGSRLTVL.

This clone has just a few counts. The V and J genes are TRBV2 and TRBJ2-2, with TRBD2 identical over 9 bases. V lost 6 bases and J lost 6; bases outside the gene matches: 8. The germline V gene has CDR1 SNHLY and CDR2 FYNNEI. The CDR3 is 15 amino acids. CDR3 sequence reads: CASSRLAEGAGELFF. The DNA for the CDR3 is TGTGCCAGCAGCAGACTAGCGGAGGGGGCCGGGGAGCTGTTTTTT.

The rearrangement joins TRBV4-2 to TRBJ2-7; maybe TRBD1 (6 bases). This CDR3 has 14 residues. V was pared by 0 bases and J by 4 bases, with 10 bases between. Germline CDR1 reads LGHNA; CDR2 reads YNFKEQ. The DNA of the CDR3 is TGTGCCAGCAGCCAAGAGAACAGGGAGTACGAGCAGTACTTC. It translates to CASSQENREYEQYF.

The CDR3 nucleotides are TGTGCCAGCAGCTTACTTGGCCATACCACAGATACGCAGTATTTT. The encoded protein is CASSLLGHTTDTQYF. The J gene is TRBJ2-3, the V gene TRBV7-3; D unclear. Trimming stripped 2 bases from V and 2 bases from J, with 11 bases between. Per the germline V gene, CDR1 is SGHTA and CDR2 is FQGTGA. The CDR3 contains 15 residues.

V is TRBV6-1 and J is TRBJ2-7; D possibly corresponds to TRBD2 (5 bases). The length of the CDR3 is 11 residues. Trimming removed 5 bases from V and 3 bases from J, with 5 bases in between. Germline-derived CDR1 and CDR2 are MNHNS and SASEGT. CDR3 in DNA: TGTGCCAGCAGTCGGGACTACGAGCAGTACTTC. Its protein is CASSRDYEQYF.

This clone was recorded once. The chain uses TRBV2 and TRBJ1-4; D remains unclear. Germline V gene data show CDR1 as SNHLY and CDR2 as FYNNEI. The V end was cut by 3 bases, the J end by 8 bases, with 13 bases between. CDR3 length: 14 amino acids. The CDR3 sequence: CASSDRFFREKLFF. The CDR3, as DNA: TGTGCCAGCAGTGACAGGTTTTTTAGGGAAAAACTGTTTTTT.

This clone was counted only a few times. The rearrangement links TRBV2 to TRBJ1-5; 7 bases agree with TRBD1. Germline trimming cut 5 bases from V and 6 bases from J; bases unmatched to any gene: 7. CDR3 length equals 14 residues. CDR1 is SNHLY, CDR2 FYNNEI, per germline. In DNA form, the CDR3 reads TGTGCCAGCAGTCTCGGCGCAGGGGGTCAGCCCCAGCATTTT. Protein sequence: CASSLGAGGQPQHF.

The V gene is TRBV7-9, the J gene TRBJ2-7; 12 positions match TRBD2. V was pared by 3 bases and J by 3 bases, with 3 bases of the junction left unmatched. The CDR3 is made up of 15 amino acids. The germline CDR1 and CDR2 sequences are SEHNR and FQNEAQ (reference sequence). The CDR3 coding sequence is TGTGCCAGCAGCTTCAAGACTAGCGGGGGCTACGAGCAGTACTTC. This sequence encodes CASSFKTSGGYEQYF.

J is TRBJ2-7 and V is TRBV4-2; tentative D call: TRBD2 (7 bases). The CDR3 contains 14 residues. Per germline, CDR1 LGHNA and CDR2 YNFKEQ. V lost 4 bases and J 0 bases, leaving 10 bases between the germline ends. This chain's CDR3 is CASSRGGGSYEQYF. The CDR3 region has the DNA TGTGCCAGCAGCCGAGGGGGGGGCTCCTACGAGCAGTACTTC.